The T cell receptor beta chain under discussion was sequenced for a study of human T cells and chemical hapten exposure. Unfractionated whole blood was the source of the extracted total RNA. In TCRdb, the 5' RACE reads were re-called with MiXCR into one record per CDR3 protein. This table has 110,000 or so distinct CDR3 sequences, 15% to 20% appearing once. Losses at the gene ends were 2 bases for V and 9 bases for J; bases not matched to a gene: 8. The germline CDR1 and CDR2 sequences are LGHDT and YNNKEL (reference sequence). The length of the CDR3 is 14 residues. This clonotype has only a few counts.

The TCR comes from a human donor in good health. V is TRBV3-1 and J is TRBJ2-7; 9 bases line up with TRBD2. The CDR3 spells CASSQRTSADWQYF. The CDR3 DNA is TGTGCCAGCAGCCAACGGACTAGCGCCGATTGGCAGTACTTC.